One TCR beta chain is described in this entry. Antigen specificity is unknown. cDNA synthesis used the whole RNA isolate, giving expressed TCRB sequences. Sequencing used immunoSEQ multiplex PCR; TCRdb keeps in-frame clones, though not all of them. The table has 400,000 to 600,000 clones, 30% seen once. Stem cell-like memory, regulatory, central memory and naive CD4+ cells were sorted via CD45RO/CCR7/CD25/CD127/CD95/CD27. This specimen comes from a study of beta chain features in type 1 diabetes. Whole-study findings and limits: Whether TCRB rearrangement is influenced by HLA type was left unresolved in this analysis. Using cDNA template may skew counts toward highly expressing activated cells. Moderately but significantly shorter TCRB CDR3s were found in Type 1 diabetes patients in all four CD4+ subsets.

The origin of this receptor is a man aged 18-30 years in good health. The sequencing input was naive CD4+ T cells from blood.

In nucleotides, the CDR3 is TGTGCCAGTAGTCTCACCCCTGGCGGCTCCTACGAGCAGTACTTC. Translating gives CASSLTPGGSYEQYF. The rearrangement uses TRBV19 and TRBJ2-7; D is unresolved. This CDR3 is built from 15 residues. Germline CDR1 is LNHDA and CDR2 is SQIVND (reference sequence). The V end was cut by 5 bases, the J end by 0 bases, with 14 bases between.